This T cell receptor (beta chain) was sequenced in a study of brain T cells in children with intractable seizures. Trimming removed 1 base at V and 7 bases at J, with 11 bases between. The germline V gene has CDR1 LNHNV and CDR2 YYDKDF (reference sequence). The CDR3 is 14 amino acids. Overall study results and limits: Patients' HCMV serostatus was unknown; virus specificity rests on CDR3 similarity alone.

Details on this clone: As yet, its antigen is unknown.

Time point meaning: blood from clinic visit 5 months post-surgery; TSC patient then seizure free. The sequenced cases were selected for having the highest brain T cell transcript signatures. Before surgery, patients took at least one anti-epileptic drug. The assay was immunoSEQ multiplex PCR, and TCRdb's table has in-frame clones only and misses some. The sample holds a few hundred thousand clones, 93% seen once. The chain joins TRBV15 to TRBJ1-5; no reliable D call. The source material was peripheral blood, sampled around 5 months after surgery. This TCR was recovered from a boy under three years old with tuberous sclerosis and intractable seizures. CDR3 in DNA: TGTGCCACCAGCAGAGGGACGGATTGGCAGCCCCAGCATTTT. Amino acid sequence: CATSRGTDWQPQHF.